The clone carrying this T cell receptor beta chain was found once. The data stem from a study of immune cell composition in non-small cell lung cancer. Germline CDR1 reads MGHDK; CDR2 reads SYGVNS. The length of the CDR3 is 12 residues. Trimming pared 4 bases from V and 2 bases from J, leaving 5 bases between. Profiling relied on immunoSEQ multiplex PCR, and the TCRdb table lists in-frame clones only, not all of them. The data hold 14,000 to 15,000 clones, with 69% observed a single time. The sample comprised lung tumor tissue. The chain employs TRBV25-1 and TRBJ2-5; D unresolved. This clonotype was sampled from a human donor with non-small cell lung cancer. CDR3 in DNA: TGTGCCAGCAGTGCCGAGCAAGAGACCCAGTACTTC. Residues: CASSAEQETQYF.